This T cell receptor beta chain was observed in a study of OX40 agonist ivuxolimab in advanced cancers. Study-level background: The group had a mean age of about 60 years, ranged from roughly 23 to 79, and was 80% to 90% male.

Sequencing was performed with immunoSEQ multiplex PCR; in TCRdb, only in-frame clones are kept and a portion is missing. Of approximately 120,000 clones in the sample, around 93% were seen once. CDR1 and CDR2 (germline): WSHSY, SAAADI. Between the trimmed V and J ends, which lost 8 bases and 3 bases, there was a span of 19 bases. This CDR3 is 15 amino acids long. Autoimmune disease history or systemic immunosuppression disqualified patients. The material was CD4+ or CD8+ T cells sorted from blood, obtained in a trial of the OX40 agonist ivuxolimab. V is TRBV10-2 and J is TRBJ2-5, with D perhaps assigned TRBD1 or TRBD2 (5 bases each). The sequence was collected from an adult with an advanced solid tumor such as melanoma, head and neck, liver or kidney cancer. CDR3 in DNA: TGCGCCAGCCAAACTCCACTAGGGGATAAAGAGACCCAGTACTTC. Encoded protein: CASQTPLGDKETQYF.